This is a list of T cell receptor beta chains from one sample in a study of low-dose radiotherapy and immunotherapy resistance in tumors. TCRdb re-analysed the reads in MiXCR, keeping a single row per CDR3 protein. The sample carries tens of thousands of distinct CDR3 sequences, 20% to 25% recorded once. The input for sequencing was PBMCs, taken after low-dose radiotherapy plus immunotherapy. These receptors all come from a female donor with ovarian cancer. Both conserved end residues are part of each CDR3. Each record gives: clone size, J gene, V gene, D gene, CDR3 protein, CDR3 DNA. A D gene is named only where the DNA matches it firmly. Rows may omit the clone size; those that give it use once, few, many or a size class.

>NA|TRBJ1-5|TRBV6-1|NA
CASSELVAFYSNQPQHF
TGTGCCAGCAGTGAATTGGTGGCATTTTATAGCAATCAGCCCCAGCATTTT
>NA|TRBJ1-5|TRBV2|NA
CASSVGNQPQHF
TGTGCCAGCAGTGTCGGGAATCAGCCCCAGCATTTT
>many|TRBJ1-2|TRBV12-3/TRBV12-4|TRBD1
CASSPDRRWYGYTF
TGTGCCAGCAGTCCGGACAGGAGGTGGTATGGCTACACCTTC
>many|TRBJ1-2|TRBV14|NA
CASSQVSNYGYTF
TGTGCCAGCAGCCAAGTGTCCAACTATGGCTACACCTTC
>few|TRBJ2-3|TRBV7-3|NA
CASSLGSLETQYF
TGTGCCAGCAGCTTAGGGTCCCTAGAAACGCAGTATTTT
>few|TRBJ1-1|TRBV12-3/TRBV12-4|TRBD1
CASSTQGDTEAFF
TGTGCCAGCAGTACCCAGGGGGATACTGAAGCTTTCTTT
>few|TRBJ2-3|TRBV5-1|TRBD2
CASSRGGPGTDTQYF
TGCGCCAGCAGCCGGGGGGGGCCCGGCACAGATACGCAGTATTTT
>many|TRBJ1-2|TRBV6-2/TRBV6-3|NA
CASRPDRNYGYTF
TGTGCCAGCAGGCCCGACAGGAACTATGGCTACACCTTC
>NA|TRBJ2-1|TRBV7-3|NA
CASSLPGLNEQFF
TGTGCCAGCAGCTTACCAGGGTTGAATGAGCAGTTCTTC
>few|TRBJ2-1|TRBV4-2|TRBD2
CASSRLASYNEQFF
TGTGCCAGCAGTAGACTAGCCAGCTACAATGAGCAGTTCTTC